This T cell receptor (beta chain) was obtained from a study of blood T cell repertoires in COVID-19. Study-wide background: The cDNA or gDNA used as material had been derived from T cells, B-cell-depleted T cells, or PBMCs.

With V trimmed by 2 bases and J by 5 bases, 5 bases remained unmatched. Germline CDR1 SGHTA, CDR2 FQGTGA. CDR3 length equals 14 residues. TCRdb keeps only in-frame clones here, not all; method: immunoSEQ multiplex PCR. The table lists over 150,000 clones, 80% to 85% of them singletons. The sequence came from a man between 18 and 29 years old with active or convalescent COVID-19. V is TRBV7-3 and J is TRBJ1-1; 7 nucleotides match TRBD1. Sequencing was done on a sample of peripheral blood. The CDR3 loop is CASSLSDRNTEAFF. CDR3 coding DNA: TGTGCCAGCAGCTTATCGGACAGGAATACTGAAGCTTTCTTT.